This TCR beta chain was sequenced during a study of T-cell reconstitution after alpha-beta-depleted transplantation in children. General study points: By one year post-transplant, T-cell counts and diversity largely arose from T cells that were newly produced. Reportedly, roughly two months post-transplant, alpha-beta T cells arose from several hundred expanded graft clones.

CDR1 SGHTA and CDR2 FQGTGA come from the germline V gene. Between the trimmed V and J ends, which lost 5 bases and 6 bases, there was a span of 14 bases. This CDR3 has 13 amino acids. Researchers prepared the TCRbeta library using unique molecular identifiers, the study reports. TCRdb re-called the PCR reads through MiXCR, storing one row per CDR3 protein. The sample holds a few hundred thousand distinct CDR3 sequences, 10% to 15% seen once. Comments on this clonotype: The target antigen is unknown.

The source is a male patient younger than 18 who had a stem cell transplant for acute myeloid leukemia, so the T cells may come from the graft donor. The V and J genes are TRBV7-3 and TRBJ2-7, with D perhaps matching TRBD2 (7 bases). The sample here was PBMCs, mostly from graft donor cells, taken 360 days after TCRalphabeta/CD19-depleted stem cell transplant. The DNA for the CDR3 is TGTGCCAGCAGCAAGGGGGGGACGGGCGAGCAGTACTTC. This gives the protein CASSKGGTGEQYF.